The 12 T cell receptor beta chains reported below all come from one sample, sequenced in a study of T cells after yellow fever vaccination. MiXCR, run by TCRdb on the 5' RACE reads, gives a single entry per CDR3 protein. The table records more than 250,000 distinct CDR3 sequences, around 7.3% of them present only once. The sample in question was PBMCs, obtained more than 40 days after the first yellow fever vaccination. The receptors stem from a man between 18 and 35 years old who received the YFV17D yellow fever vaccine.

This clonotype was seen many times. CDR3 nucleotides: TGTGCCAGCAGCTTTAGAAGGGACGAGCAGTACTTC. Its translation is CASSFRRDEQYF. This sequence joins TRBV7-9 and TRBJ2-7; D ambiguous. The CDR3 runs 12 residues. Trimming left V 3 bases short and J 5 bases short, with 8 bases between. Germline CDR1 reads SEHNR; CDR2 reads FQNEAQ (reference sequence).

This clonotype was picked up a small number of times. This sequence joins TRBV6-1 and TRBJ2-6; a weak D match, TRBD1 (6 bases). CDR1 MNHNS and CDR2 SASEGT come from the germline V gene. This CDR3 has 16 amino acids. V lost 6 bases and J lost 3, with 15 bases in between. The CDR3 nucleotides read TGTGCCAGCAGCATAATACAGGGCTTTGGGGCCAACGTCCTGACTTTC. It codes for CASSIIQGFGANVLTF.

The CDR3 region has the DNA TGTGCCAGCAGTCTTCCGGGAGATACCAACAATGAGCAGTTCTTC. Its translation is CASSLPGDTNNEQFF. The J gene is TRBJ2-1, the V gene TRBV3-1; D possibly corresponds to TRBD2 (6 bases). CDR1 is LGHDT and CDR2 is YNNKEL in the germline V gene (reference sequence). The CDR3 runs 15 residues. Trimming removed 6 bases from V and 5 bases from J, with 17 bases in between.

This clonotype has at least ten counts. The chain couples TRBV27 to TRBJ2-2; D uncertain. V was clipped by 4 bases and J by 1 base, with 1 base between them. Germline assignment: CDR1 MNHEY and CDR2 SMNVEV (reference sequence). This CDR3 region has 12 residues. CDR3 residues: CASSWNTGELFF. As DNA, the CDR3 is TGTGCCAGCAGTTGGAACACCGGGGAGCTGTTTTTT.

This clonotype was found a few times. The V gene is TRBV5-1, the J gene TRBJ1-2; D uncertain. V was shortened by 0 bases and J by 2 bases, with 8 bases between the two germline ends. CDR3 length equals 14 residues. Germline V gives CDR1 SGHRS, CDR2 YFSETQ. CDR3 residues: CASSLGVINYGYTF. The DNA for the CDR3 is TGCGCCAGCAGCTTGGGGGTCATCAACTATGGCTACACCTTC.

This sequence joins TRBV6-5 and TRBJ2-1; the D is unclear. Trimming cost V 4 bases and J 15 bases, with 16 bases left between them. The CDR3 contains 12 residues. Germline V CDR1 and CDR2: MNHEY, SVGAGI. This CDR3 is CASSFPDSPPFF. DNA for the CDR3: TGTGCCAGCAGTTTCCCCGACTCACCCCCGTTCTTC.

This rearrangement joins TRBV20-1 to TRBJ2-1, with 9 positions matching TRBD2. The ends lost 3 bases at V and 6 bases at J; junction bases unmatched: 6. CDR3 size: 14 residues. Germline values: CDR1 DFQATT, CDR2 SNEGSKA (reference sequence). The CDR3 nucleotides read TGCAGTGCTAGTAACCAGCGGGGGGTCAATGAGCAGTTCTTC. It specifies CSASNQRGVNEQFF.

The chain has TRBV7-8 and TRBJ1-1; maybe TRBD1 (6 bases). Germline CDR1 reads SGHVS; CDR2 reads FQNEAQ. The CDR3 covers 15 residues. V lost 2 bases and J 6 bases, leaving 16 bases between the germline ends. Here the CDR3 DNA reads TGTGCCAGCAGCTTACTCTTACAAGGGGGGGCTGAAGCTTTCTTT. Its translation is CASSLLLQGGAEAFF.

This clonotype was detected many times. The chain employs TRBV11-2 and TRBJ2-3, with 14 bases lining up with TRBD2. CDR3 length equals 18 residues. Germline CDR1 is SGHAT and CDR2 is FQNNGV. V lost 3 bases to trimming and J lost 3 bases; unmatched junction nucleotides: 8. CDR3 residues: CASSLETSGGALTDTQYF. The CDR3 region has the DNA TGTGCCAGCAGCTTGGAGACTAGCGGGGGGGCCTTGACAGATACGCAGTATTTT. The full variable domain, its missing parts supplied by reference TRBV11-2 and TRBJ2-3, is EAGVAQSPRYKIIEKRQSVAFWCNPISGHATLYWYQQILGQGPKLLIQFQNNGVVDDSQLPKDRFSAERLKGVDSTLKIQPAKLEDSAVYLCASSLETSGGALTDTQYFGPGTRLTVL.

This clonotype was observed many times. The chain joins TRBV5-1 to TRBJ2-7, with unresolved D. This CDR3 is built from 13 residues. V shed 7 bases and J shed 0 bases, with 11 bases lying between them. Germline CDR1 and CDR2: SGHRS and YFSETQ. The CDR3 reads CASRTVSSYEQYF. CDR3 DNA sequence: TGCGCCAGCCGGACGGTCAGCTCCTACGAGCAGTACTTC.

This clonotype has only a few counts. V and J are TRBV7-3 and TRBJ2-7, with 10 bases lining up with TRBD1. Per the germline V gene, CDR1 is SGHTA and CDR2 is FQGTGA. This CDR3 contains 17 residues. The junction had 16 bases not matched to a gene; V was cut back by 4 bases and J by 7 bases. CDR3 residues: CASSSPFYGTGAEEQYF. The CDR3 nucleotides are TGTGCCAGCAGCTCTCCATTTTACGGGACAGGGGCTGAAGAGCAGTACTTC.

On this clonotype: Relative to the germline gene, one junction end is altered; a read error may explain this. The gene calls are TRBV23-1 and TRBJ2-7; 7 positions agree with TRBD1. TRBV23-1 is classed as an ORF, of uncertain function. The CDR3 length is 17 residues. The CDR3 coding sequence is TGCGCCAGCAGTCAATCGTACAGGGGTTGGAGCTCCTACGAGCAGCACTTC. It specifies CASSQSYRGWSSYEQHF.